One and the same sample provided the 27 T cell receptor beta chains below, sequenced in a study of blood T cells in healthy people across ages. Alongside a J-beta primer mix, a sample-barcoded 5' primer served in a second PCR lasting roughly 7 to 12 cycles. TCRdb fed the 5' RACE reads into MiXCR, producing one record per CDR3 protein. The table records over 1,500,000 distinct CDR3 sequences, about 49% of them present only once. The sequencing sample was made of blood. These receptors were taken from a woman aged 40 to 50 in good health.

This clonotype was found many times. The genes are TRBV7-2 and TRBJ2-7, with 7 bases fitting TRBD2. The J segment lost 2 bases and the V segment lost 4 bases, leaving 11 bases of the junction unmatched. Germline V lookup: CDR1 SGHTA, CDR2 FQGNSA. The CDR3 contains 16 residues. The CDR3 bases are TGTGCCAGCAGCTCTATGGGGGGGACTAACACCTACGAGCAGTACTTC. It encodes CASSSMGGTNTYEQYF.

The chain links TRBV5-6 to TRBJ2-1; a possible D gene is TRBD2 (6 bases). With 0 bases removed from V and 9 bases from J, the gap between germline ends came to 13 bases. Germline V gene data show CDR1 as SGHDT and CDR2 as YYEEEE. The CDR3 is 14 amino acids. The CDR3 nucleotides are TGTGCCAGCAGCTTGGTGGCGGGACTCACTGAGCAGTTCTTC. It codes for CASSLVAGLTEQFF.

This clonotype was counted only a few times. At one end the junction does not follow the germline gene, possibly because of a read error. The chain recombines TRBV5-5 with TRBJ1-2, with no clear D. The CDR3 consists of 12 residues. The germline gives CDR1 SGHKS, CDR2 YYEKEE (reference sequence). The CDR3 reads CASSLVNDGYTF. CDR3 DNA: TGTGCCAGCAGCTTGGTTAACGATGGCTACACCTTC.

This chain uses TRBV7-2 with TRBJ2-5, with TRBD1 identical over 9 bases. The CDR3 is 15 residues long. Germline V gene data show CDR1 as SGHTA and CDR2 as FQGNSA. The junction had 6 bases not matched to a gene; V was cut back by 2 bases and J by 5 bases. The CDR3 DNA sequence: TGTGCCAGCAGCTTAAGGGACAGGGTCTGGGAGACCCAGTACTTC. It yields the protein CASSLRDRVWETQYF.

In its sample, this clonotype was seen a few times. This rearrangement joins TRBV7-2 to TRBJ2-5; 13 bases are a match to TRBD2. The CDR3 contains 16 residues. Germline trimming cut 1 base from V and 4 bases from J; bases unmatched to any gene: 3. CDR1 SGHTA and CDR2 FQGNSA come from the germline V gene. The CDR3 sequence is CASSLGGLAGLETQYF. DNA of the CDR3: TGTGCCAGCAGCTTAGGGGGACTAGCGGGACTAGAGACCCAGTACTTC.

This clonotype was observed once. The chain recombines TRBV2 with TRBJ2-5; no reliable D call. The end of the DNA is better explained by TRBJ2-4, so the J call may be wrong. Germline V gives CDR1 SNHLY, CDR2 FYNNEI. The CDR3 sequence is 14 residues long. In DNA, the CDR3 is TGTGCCAGCTGTAGGAGTACATTCAAAAACATTCAGTACTTC. Translation: CASCRSTFKNIQYF.

This clonotype was found a few times. CDR3: CASSQDRGQGRSEQFF. Here the CDR3 DNA reads TGTGCCAGCAGCCAAGATCGGGGACAGGGTCGTAGTGAGCAGTTCTTC. The chain joins TRBV14 to TRBJ2-1, with TRBD1 matching 9 bases. CDR3 length: 16 amino acids. V lost 0 bases and J lost 9; bases outside the gene matches: 9. In germline, CDR1 is SGHDN, CDR2 FVKESK.

The table lists this clonotype with a few counts. The gene calls are TRBV6-1 and TRBJ2-4, with TRBD2 matching 14 bases. V was clipped by 5 bases and J by 11 bases; unmatched bases: 8. The CDR3 length is 15 residues. Germline V gene lookup returns CDR1 MNHNS and CDR2 SASEGT. CDR3 protein: CASSSSGLAGALQYF. Written as DNA, the CDR3 is TGTGCCAGCAGTTCATCGGGACTAGCGGGGGCTCTTCAGTACTTC.

DNA for the CDR3: TGTGCCAGCAGCTTTCCACCGACGGATGGCTACACCTTC. Translation: CASSFPPTDGYTF. This chain uses TRBV7-9 with TRBJ1-2, with D uncertain. The CDR3 is 13 amino acids. Germline CDR1 is SEHNR and CDR2 is FQNEAQ (reference sequence). V was cut by 3 bases and J by 6 bases, with 11 bases left in between.

The DNA for the CDR3 is TGCGCCAGCAGCTTGGACTCCTTAATCGACAGCACAGATACGCAGTATTTT. Residues: CASSLDSLIDSTDTQYF. The chain has TRBV5-1 and TRBJ2-3; no definite D call. The CDR3 totals 17 residues. CDR1 and CDR2 from the germline V gene are SGHRS and YFSETQ. Trimming took off 0 bases at V and 0 bases at J, with 14 bases between the two ends.

As for this clonotype: The junction does not match germline at one end; this may be a read error. This chain connects TRBV7-7 to TRBJ2-5, with 15 bases aligning to TRBD2. From germline, CDR1 is SSHAT and CDR2 FNYEAQ (reference sequence). This CDR3 is built from 17 residues. The CDR3 loop reads CASSSGLAGGPGETQYF. The DNA for the CDR3 is TGTGCTAGCAGCAGTGGACTAGCGGGGGGGCCAGGGGAGACCCAGTACTTC.

V is TRBV12-3 or TRBV12-4 and J is TRBJ2-1, with TRBD2 matching over 10 bases. V lost 4 bases and J lost 7; bases outside the gene matches: 10. The CDR3 contains 16 residues. In DNA form, the CDR3 reads TGTGCCAGCAGTTCCAGTGGGACTAGCGCGCGAAATGAGCAGTTCTTC. Its protein is CASSSSGTSARNEQFF.

The chain carries TRBV6-2 or TRBV6-3 and TRBJ2-3; 8 bases are a match to TRBD2. Germline values: CDR1 MNHEY, CDR2 SVGEGT. The V segment lost 4 bases and the J segment 2 bases; nucleotides outside the gene matches: 5. The CDR3 has 15 amino acids. The CDR3 coding sequence is TGTGCCAGCAGTTTGTTGACTAGCGTCACAGATACGCAGTATTTT. Translating gives CASSLLTSVTDTQYF.

V usage is TRBV9 and J usage is TRBJ2-3, with 12 bases matching TRBD2. This CDR3 spans 17 amino acids. V gave up 3 bases and J gave up 3 bases; unmatched junction bases: 8. CDR1 and CDR2 from the germline V gene are SGDLS and YYNGEE. The CDR3 spells CASSGSGTSGLTDTQYF. The CDR3 region has the DNA TGTGCCAGCAGCGGCTCCGGGACTAGCGGGTTGACAGATACGCAGTATTTT. Combining the CDR3 with reference TRBV9 and TRBJ2-3 gives the whole variable domain DSGVTQTPKHLITATGQRVTLRCSPRSGDLSVYWYQQSLDQGLQFLIQYYNGEERAKGNILERFSAQQFPDLHSELNLSSLELGDSALYFCASSGSGTSGLTDTQYFGPGTRLTVL.

The chain employs TRBV6-5 and TRBJ1-1, with D maybe TRBD1 (5 bases). The CDR3 runs to 15 residues. Trimming pared 6 bases from V and 1 base from J, leaving 15 bases between. Germline values: CDR1 MNHEY, CDR2 SVGAGI. The CDR3 DNA sequence: TGTGCCAGCAGGGGCGACGGGGCGGGGAACACTGAAGCTTTCTTT. This encodes CASRGDGAGNTEAFF.

This chain uses TRBV4-3 with TRBJ1-4, with D tentatively TRBD1 (6 bases). Trimming shortened V by 2 bases and J by 7 bases, and 20 bases separated the two germline ends. Per the germline V gene, CDR1 is LGHNA and CDR2 is YSLEER. The CDR3 spans 17 residues. The CDR3 sequence is CASSQSSVGGRGEKLFF. The CDR3 nucleotides are TGCGCCAGCAGCCAAAGTTCAGTCGGGGGGCGAGGTGAAAAACTGTTTTTT.

This clonotype was counted between two and nine times. This chain connects TRBV20-1 to TRBJ2-5; tentatively, D is TRBD2 (6 bases). The V gene lost 1 base and the J gene lost 2 bases, with 11 bases spanning the gap. Germline V lookup: CDR1 DFQATT, CDR2 SNEGSKA (reference sequence). There are 14 residues in the CDR3. CDR3 coding DNA: TGCAGTGCTAGAGGGAATAGCGGTCAAGAGACCCAGTACTTC. Its protein product is CSARGNSGQETQYF.

This clonotype was found once. This chain connects TRBV6-5 to TRBJ2-6; D unclear. Germline CDR1 and CDR2: MNHEY and SVGAGI. The CDR3 totals 15 residues. The ends were cut back, 5 bases at V and 0 bases at J, with 8 bases in the middle. CDR3 loop: CASSKQRSGANVLTF. The DNA for the CDR3 is TGTGCCAGCAGTAAACAGCGCTCTGGGGCCAACGTCCTGACTTTC.

The chain employs TRBV12-3 or TRBV12-4 and TRBJ1-2, with TRBD1 matching over 7 bases. V lost 5 bases and J lost 8; bases outside the gene matches: 14. The CDR3 totals 15 residues. The CDR3 sequence: CASSARTGIAGGYTF. Here the CDR3 DNA reads TGTGCCAGCAGTGCCCGGACAGGCATTGCCGGGGGCTACACCTTC.

This chain links TRBV27 with TRBJ1-5; D gene uncertain. CDR1 is MNHEY, CDR2 SMNVEV, per germline (reference sequence). With 8 bases removed from V and 0 bases from J, the gap between germline ends came to 14 bases. CDR3 size: 15 residues. CDR3 bases: TGTGCCAGCCGGCCTGACCATTATAGCAATCAGCCCCAGCATTTT. Its protein is CASRPDHYSNQPQHF.

This clonotype has a handful of counts. V gene TRBV7-2 combines with J gene TRBJ2-3; D may be TRBD1 (6 bases). This CDR3 spans 17 amino acids. Trimming stripped 1 base from V and 1 base from J, with 15 bases between. Germline V CDR1 and CDR2: SGHTA, FQGNSA. The CDR3 loop is CASSLVGYRVGTDTQYF. The CDR3 nucleotides read TGTGCCAGCAGCTTAGTGGGCTACAGGGTCGGCACAGATACGCAGTATTTT.

With regard to this clonotype: Germline and junction disagree at one end, which may indicate a read error. The chain uses TRBV12-3 or TRBV12-4 and TRBJ2-1; no reliable D call. The CDR3 length is 13 residues. CDR3 sequence: CASRTLTYNEQLF. The CDR3 nucleotides read TGTGCCAGCAGAACACTAACCTACAATGAGCAGTTATTC.

The V and J genes are TRBV6-2 or TRBV6-3 and TRBJ1-4, with D possibly TRBD1 on 5 matching bases. The CDR3 runs to 14 residues. Per germline, CDR1 MNHEY and CDR2 SVGEGT. The germline V and J ends were trimmed by 7 bases and 4 bases, with 13 bases remaining between them. The CDR3 here is CASTEGTFNEKLFF. DNA for the CDR3: TGTGCCAGCACCGAAGGGACTTTTAATGAAAAACTGTTTTTT.

The V call is TRBV4-3, the J call TRBJ2-1; 11 nucleotides agree with TRBD2. CDR1 LGHNA and CDR2 YSLEER come from the germline V gene. The J segment lost 4 bases and the V segment lost 0 bases, leaving 5 bases of the junction unmatched. This CDR3 region has 17 residues. Here the CDR3 reads CASSQEYGTSGYNEQFF. In DNA, the CDR3 is TGCGCCAGCAGCCAAGAATATGGGACTAGCGGTTACAATGAGCAGTTCTTC.

Concerning this clonotype: The junction does not match germline at one end; this may be a read error. V is TRBV12-3 or TRBV12-4 and J is TRBJ2-4; 8 bases line up with TRBD2. The CDR3 runs 15 residues. CDR3 sequence (DNA): TGTGCCAGCAGCTTAGCGGGGCTTAAGGGGGACATTCAGTACTTC. This gives the protein CASSLAGLKGDIQYF.

V is TRBV5-1 and J is TRBJ1-1; D not certain. The V end lost 0 bases, the J end lost 1 base, and 7 bases lay between the germline ends. The CDR3 runs to 14 residues. The germline CDR1 and CDR2 sequences are SGHRS and YFSETQ. The CDR3, as DNA: TGCGCCAGCAGCTTGGGTTCGGGGAACACTGAAGCTTTCTTT. Protein sequence: CASSLGSGNTEAFF. Supplemented by reference TRBV5-1 and TRBJ1-1, the full variable domain reads KAGVTQTPRYLIKTRGQQVTLSCSPISGHRSVSWYQQTPGQGLQFLFEYFSETQRNKGNFPGRFSGRQFSNSRSEMNVSTLELGDSALYLCASSLGSGNTEAFFGQGTRLTVV.

The V and J genes are TRBV7-8 and TRBJ2-2; 12 bases line up with TRBD1. The V gene end was trimmed by 4 bases and the J gene end by 5 bases; junction bases not matched to a gene: 2. This CDR3 has 15 residues. Germline CDR1 SGHVS, CDR2 FQNEAQ. This chain's CDR3 is CASSSGQGATGELFF. CDR3 DNA sequence: TGTGCCAGCAGCTCGGGACAGGGGGCTACCGGGGAGCTGTTTTTT.